The 14 T cell receptor beta chains below were found in one sample sequenced in a study of T cell repertoires in cytomegalovirus infection. No antigen is known for these receptors. MiXCR was run by TCRdb on the reads, yielding one entry per CDR3 protein. The data show around 900,000 distinct CDR3 sequences, approximately 31% seen once. Source: cultured CD8+ T cells from PBMCs, taken from culture after CMV antigen stimulation. These receptors all stem from a human donor in good health (CMV status not recorded). Some clones in this sample may be carry-over from other donors' samples.

This clonotype was counted between two and nine times. This chain links TRBV28 with TRBJ2-1, with 10 bases fitting TRBD2. Trimming at V came to 5 bases and at J to 5 bases, leaving 12 bases not matched to a gene. In germline, CDR1 is MDHEN, CDR2 SYDVKM. The CDR3 is 17 amino acids. The CDR3 sequence: CASSTLAGTTLDNEQFF. Here the CDR3 DNA reads TGTGCCAGCAGTACACTAGCGGGGACTACCCTGGACAATGAGCAGTTCTTC.

This chain joins TRBV7-6 and TRBJ2-2, with 9 bases identical to TRBD1. The CDR3 has 16 residues. Germline CDR1 is SGHVS and CDR2 is FNYEAQ. Unmatched junction bases numbered 10, after V lost 5 bases and J lost 6 bases. CDR3 in DNA: TGTGCCAGCAGCCCGGGACAGGGTCCCTCAGCCGGGGAGCTGTTTTTT. It is translated as CASSPGQGPSAGELFF.

As regards this clonotype: The CDR3 does not close with the conserved phenylalanine or tryptophan, likely indicating a read error. The rearrangement joins TRBV6-6 to TRBJ2-3; D is uncertain. Germline V lookup: CDR1 MNHNY, CDR2 SVGAGI (reference sequence). Trimming took 2 bases from V and 0 from J, leaving 15 bases between them. The CDR3 sequence is 17 residues long. The CDR3 sequence: CASSYPRQEASTDTQYS. DNA for the CDR3: TGTGCCAGCAGTTACCCCAGGCAGGAAGCTAGCACAGATACGCAGTATTCT.

This clonotype was observed a few times. V gene TRBV6-5 combines with J gene TRBJ1-1; 9 bases line up with TRBD1. Germline CDR1 and CDR2: MNHEY and SVGAGI. This CDR3 region has 18 residues. The V gene end was trimmed by 0 bases and the J gene end by 5 bases; junction bases not matched to a gene: 13. The DNA of the CDR3 is TGTGCCAGCAGTTACTCCATTACCGGGACAGGGTTAGTAACTGAAGCTTTCTTT. Translating gives CASSYSITGTGLVTEAFF.

V is TRBV7-9 and J is TRBJ1-4; D perhaps matches TRBD1 (6 bases). Trimming cost V 0 bases and J 3 bases, with 11 bases left between them. Germline V gene lookup returns CDR1 SEHNR and CDR2 FQNEAQ (reference sequence). This CDR3 is 16 amino acids long. CDR3 sequence: CASSLARQVANEKLFF. CDR3 nucleotides: TGTGCCAGCAGCTTAGCCCGACAGGTGGCTAATGAAAAACTGTTTTTT.

This clonotype was counted only a few times. The chain joins TRBV24-1 to TRBJ2-3; a possible D gene is TRBD1 (7 bases). The V gene lost 9 bases and the J gene lost 8 bases, with 20 bases spanning the gap. CDR3 length: 14 residues. From germline, CDR1 is KGHDR and CDR2 SFDVKD. The CDR3 region has the DNA TGTGCCACCGCAGCGGCAGGGGGGCGAGGTACGCAGTATTTT. It yields the protein CATAAAGGRGTQYF.

This clonotype was recorded at least ten times. A junction end diverges from the germline sequence, so it may reflect a read error. This rearrangement joins TRBV7-7 to TRBJ2-2; unclear D gene. The CDR3 loop spans 14 amino acids. CDR1 SSHAT and CDR2 FNYEAQ come from the germline V gene (reference sequence). The CDR3 DNA reads as TGTGCTAGCAGCTTAGAAACCAGGACCGGGGAGCTGTTTTTT. Protein: CASSLETRTGELFF.

This clonotype has just a few counts. The chain has TRBV27 and TRBJ1-5, with 8 bases identical to TRBD1. J was trimmed by 4 bases and V by 2 bases; bases with no gene match: 4. This CDR3 comprises 15 residues. Per germline, CDR1 MNHEY and CDR2 SMNVEV (reference sequence). CDR3 loop: CASSLSRDRNQPQHF. In DNA, the CDR3 is TGTGCCAGCAGTTTAAGTAGGGACAGGAATCAGCCCCAGCATTTT.

This clonotype was observed a handful of times. The chain combines TRBV20-1 with TRBJ2-7; 8 nucleotides match TRBD1. The V segment lost 4 bases and the J segment 7 bases; nucleotides outside the gene matches: 6. The CDR3 is 12 amino acids. Germline loops: CDR1 DFQATT, CDR2 SNEGSKA (reference sequence). The CDR3: CSAKTGGGEQYF. The CDR3 nucleotides read TGCAGTGCTAAAACAGGGGGTGGGGAGCAGTACTTC.

This clonotype came up a few times. The chain carries TRBV7-9 and TRBJ2-7; D possibly corresponds to TRBD2 (5 bases). V lost 5 bases, J lost 0 bases, and 11 bases lay in between. The length of the CDR3 is 14 residues. Germline V CDR1 and CDR2: SEHNR, FQNEAQ (reference sequence). The CDR3 loop reads CASSPPGFSYEQYF. The CDR3, as DNA: TGTGCCAGCAGCCCACCGGGGTTCTCCTACGAGCAGTACTTC.

This clonotype occurred a few times. The V call is TRBV6-1, the J call TRBJ2-1; maybe TRBD2 (7 bases). V lost 2 bases and J 7 bases, leaving 12 bases between the germline ends. The CDR3 length is 14 residues. CDR1 is MNHNS and CDR2 is SASEGT in the germline V gene. The CDR3 nucleotides read TGTGCCAGCAGTGAATGGGGGGGCGGGAATGAGCAGTTCTTC. This translates into CASSEWGGGNEQFF.

The chain recombines TRBV19 with TRBJ1-1; D gene unclear. The ends were cut back, 3 bases at V and 6 bases at J, with 11 bases in the middle. The V gene's germline CDR1 is LNHDA and CDR2 SQIVND (reference sequence). The CDR3 is 13 residues long. The CDR3, as DNA: TGTGCCAGTAGTATGGACCCCCGGGCTGAAGCTTTCTTT. Protein sequence: CASSMDPRAEAFF.

The sample holds many counts of this clonotype. The chain is built from TRBV7-6 and TRBJ1-2, with 7 positions matching TRBD1. Germline V gene lookup returns CDR1 SGHVS and CDR2 FNYEAQ. V trimming: 5 bases; J trimming: 5 bases; junction bases outside the gene matches: 8. The CDR3 totals 14 residues. The CDR3 DNA reads TGTGCCAGCAGCCCCCCAGGGGGTAATTATGGCTACACCTTC. Translated: CASSPPGGNYGYTF.

This clonotype was seen more than once but under ten times. CDR3 amino acids: CASSARGDNEKLFF. The DNA of the CDR3 is TGTGCCAGCAGCGCGCGAGGGGATAATGAAAAACTGTTTTTT. The chain combines TRBV11-1 with TRBJ1-4; D possibly corresponds to TRBD1 (5 bases). Trimming pared 5 bases from V and 4 bases from J, leaving 11 bases between. The germline CDR1 and CDR2 sequences are SGHAT and FQDESV (reference sequence). The CDR3 covers 14 residues.